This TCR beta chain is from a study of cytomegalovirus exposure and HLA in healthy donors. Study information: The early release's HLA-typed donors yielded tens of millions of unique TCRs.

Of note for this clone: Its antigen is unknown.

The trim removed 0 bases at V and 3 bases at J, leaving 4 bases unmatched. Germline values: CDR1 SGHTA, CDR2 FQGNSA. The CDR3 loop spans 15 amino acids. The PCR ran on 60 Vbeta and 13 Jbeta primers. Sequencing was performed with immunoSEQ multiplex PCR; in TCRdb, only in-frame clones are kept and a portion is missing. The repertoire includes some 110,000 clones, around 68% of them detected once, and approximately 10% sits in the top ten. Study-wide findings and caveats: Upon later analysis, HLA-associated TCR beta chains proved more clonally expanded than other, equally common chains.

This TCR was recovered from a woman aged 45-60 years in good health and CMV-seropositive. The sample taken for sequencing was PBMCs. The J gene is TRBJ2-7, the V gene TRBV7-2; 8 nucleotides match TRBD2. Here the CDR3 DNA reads TGTGCCAGCAGCTTAGCCGGGGGGGGGAACTACGAGCAGTACTTC. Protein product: CASSLAGGGNYEQYF. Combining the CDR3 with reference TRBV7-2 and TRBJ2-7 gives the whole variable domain GAGVSQSPSNKVTEKGKDVELRCDPISGHTALYWYRQSLGQGLEFLIYFQGNSAPDKSGLPSDRFSAERTGGSVSTLTIQRTQQEDSAVYLCASSLAGGGNYEQYFGPGTRLTVT.